These T cell receptor beta chains were read from a single sample in a study of blood T cell repertoires in COVID-19. Repertoires were generated with immunoSEQ multiplex PCR, while TCRdb's copy carries only in-frame clones and drops some. The sample carries around 250,000 clones, about 86% recorded once. Sequenced sample: PBMCs or T cells enriched from blood (not recorded which). The receptors shown here come from a man aged 50 to 59 who had recovered from COVID-19. Both conserved end residues are part of each CDR3.

CDR3	length	V	J
CASSKRDRNSPLHF	14	TRBV6-5	TRBJ1-6
CASSQALLAKATDTQYF	17	TRBV4-3	TRBJ2-3
CASSASQGNYGYTF	14	TRBV7-3	TRBJ1-2
CASSLVPGVNSPLHF	15	TRBV7-6	TRBJ1-6
CASSQDLATEQYF	13	TRBV14	TRBJ2-7
CASSRQKGDTGELFF	15	TRBV7-8	TRBJ2-2
CASSLQGDTQYF	12	TRBV7-3	TRBJ2-3
CASSYRGGLGGYTF	14	TRBV7-8	TRBJ1-2
CASSQVTRADRYF	13	TRBV3-1/TRBV3-2	TRBJ2-7
CASSIHPLTGGGYTF	15	TRBV19	TRBJ1-2
CASSLVRAGDGKETQYF	17	TRBV7-7	TRBJ2-5
CASSFGVGQELQPQHF	16	TRBV7-9	TRBJ1-5
CASSSDRDNYEQYF	14	TRBV5-1	TRBJ2-7
CASSLRQPGGYGYTF	15	TRBV4-1	TRBJ1-2
CASSERTQYF	10	TRBV2	TRBJ2-5
CAENPGIEPETQYF	14	TRBV11-3	TRBJ2-5
CAISGRGYGYTF	12	TRBV10-3	TRBJ1-2